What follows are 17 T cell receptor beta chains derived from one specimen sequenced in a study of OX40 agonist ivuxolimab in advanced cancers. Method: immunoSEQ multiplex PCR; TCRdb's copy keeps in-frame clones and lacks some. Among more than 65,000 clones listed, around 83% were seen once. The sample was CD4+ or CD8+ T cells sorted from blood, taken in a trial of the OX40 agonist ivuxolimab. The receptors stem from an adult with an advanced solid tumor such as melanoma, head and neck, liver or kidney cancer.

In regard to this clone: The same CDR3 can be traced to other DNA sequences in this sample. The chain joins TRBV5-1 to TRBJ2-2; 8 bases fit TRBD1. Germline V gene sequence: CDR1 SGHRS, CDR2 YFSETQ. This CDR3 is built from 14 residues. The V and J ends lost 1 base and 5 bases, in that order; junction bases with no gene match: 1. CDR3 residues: CASSLTGGTGELFF. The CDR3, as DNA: TGCGCCAGCAGCTTGACAGGGGGTACCGGGGAGCTGTTTTTT. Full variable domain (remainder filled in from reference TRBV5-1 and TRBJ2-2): KAGVTQTPRYLIKTRGQQVTLSCSPISGHRSVSWYQQTPGQGLQFLFEYFSETQRNKGNFPGRFSGRQFSNSRSEMNVSTLELGDSALYLCASSLTGGTGELFFGEGSRLTVL.

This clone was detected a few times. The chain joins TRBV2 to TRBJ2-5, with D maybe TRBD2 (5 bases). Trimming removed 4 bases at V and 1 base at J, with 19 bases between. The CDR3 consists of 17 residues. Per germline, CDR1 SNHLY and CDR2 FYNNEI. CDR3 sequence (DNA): TGTGCCAGCAGTGGGTCCGGTAGGAGGCGCCTCCAAGAGACCCAGTACTTC. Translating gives CASSGSGRRRLQETQYF.

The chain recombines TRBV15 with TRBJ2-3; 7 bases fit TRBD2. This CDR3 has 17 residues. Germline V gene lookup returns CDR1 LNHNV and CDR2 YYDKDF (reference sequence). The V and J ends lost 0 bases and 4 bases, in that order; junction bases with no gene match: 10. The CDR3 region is CATSRDESPGGPDTQYF. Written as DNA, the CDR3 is TGTGCCACCAGCAGAGATGAGTCACCGGGAGGCCCAGATACGCAGTATTTT.

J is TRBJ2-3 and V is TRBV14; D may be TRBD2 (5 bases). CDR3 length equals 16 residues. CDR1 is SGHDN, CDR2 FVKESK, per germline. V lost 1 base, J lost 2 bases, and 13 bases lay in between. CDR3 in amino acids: CASSQVLGILTDTQYF. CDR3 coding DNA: TGTGCCAGCAGCCAAGTACTAGGGATCCTCACAGATACGCAGTATTTT.

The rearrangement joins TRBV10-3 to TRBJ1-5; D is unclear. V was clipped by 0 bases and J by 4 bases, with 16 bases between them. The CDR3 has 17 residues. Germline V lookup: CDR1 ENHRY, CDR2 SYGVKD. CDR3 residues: CAISESNVRAGNQPQHF. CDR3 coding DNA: TGTGCCATCAGTGAGTCGAATGTAAGGGCGGGGAATCAGCCCCAGCATTTT.

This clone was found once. CDR3 DNA sequence: TGCAGCGTTATCGGCTTTGGACTAGCGGGCAGGAGGTACAATGAGCAGTTCTTC. Translated, it gives CSVIGFGLAGRRYNEQFF. The chain recombines TRBV29-1 with TRBJ2-1; TRBD2 matches at 11 bases. V trimming: 5 bases; J trimming: 4 bases; junction bases outside the gene matches: 16. Germline loops: CDR1 SQVTM, CDR2 ANQGSEA. The CDR3 loop spans 18 amino acids.

For the CDR3, the DNA is TGTGCCAGCAGCTTAGTTGGGGGCGGTGGGCTCGGTATGAACACTGAAGCTTTCTTT. Translation: CASSLVGGGGLGMNTEAFF. This chain links TRBV11-2 with TRBJ1-1; D perhaps matches TRBD1 (6 bases). This CDR3 spans 19 amino acids. Deletions cut 1 base from V and 0 bases from J, with 21 bases between. Germline V gives CDR1 SGHAT, CDR2 FQNNGV.

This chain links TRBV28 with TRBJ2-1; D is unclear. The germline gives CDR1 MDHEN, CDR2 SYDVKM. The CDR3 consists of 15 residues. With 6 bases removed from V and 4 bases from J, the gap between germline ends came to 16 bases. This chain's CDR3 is CASRLGLAGYNEQFF. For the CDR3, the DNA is TGTGCCAGCAGGCTGGGATTGGCCGGATACAATGAGCAGTTCTTC.

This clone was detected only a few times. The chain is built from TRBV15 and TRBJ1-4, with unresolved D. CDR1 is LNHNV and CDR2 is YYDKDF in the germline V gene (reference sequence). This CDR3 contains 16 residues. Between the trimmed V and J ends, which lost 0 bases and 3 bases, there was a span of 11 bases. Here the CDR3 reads CATSREAGQANEKLFF. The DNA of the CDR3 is TGTGCCACCAGCAGAGAGGCCGGCCAGGCTAATGAAAAACTGTTTTTT.

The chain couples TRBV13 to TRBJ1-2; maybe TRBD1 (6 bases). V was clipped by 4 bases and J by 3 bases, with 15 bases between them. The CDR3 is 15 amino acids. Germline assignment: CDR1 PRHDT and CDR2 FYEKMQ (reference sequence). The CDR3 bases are TGTGCCAGCAGCTCCTACAGGGCTGTAGACTATGGCTACACCTTC. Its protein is CASSSYRAVDYGYTF.

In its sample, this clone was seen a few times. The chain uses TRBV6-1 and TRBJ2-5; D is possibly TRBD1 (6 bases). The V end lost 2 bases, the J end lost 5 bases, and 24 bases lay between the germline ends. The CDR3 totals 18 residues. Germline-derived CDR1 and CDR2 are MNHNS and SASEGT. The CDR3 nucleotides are TGTGCCAGCAGTGAACCCCGGTGGAACAGGGAGATTGGGGAGACCCAGTACTTC. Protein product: CASSEPRWNREIGETQYF.

CDR3 DNA sequence: TGCAGTGCTAGCCCCAGCCCCGAGCAGTTCTTC. Translation: CSASPSPEQFF. This rearrangement joins TRBV20-1 to TRBJ2-1; no definite D call. The CDR3 spans 11 residues. V lost 3 bases and J lost 10, with 10 bases in between. The germline V gene encodes CDR1 DFQATT and CDR2 SNEGSKA (reference sequence).

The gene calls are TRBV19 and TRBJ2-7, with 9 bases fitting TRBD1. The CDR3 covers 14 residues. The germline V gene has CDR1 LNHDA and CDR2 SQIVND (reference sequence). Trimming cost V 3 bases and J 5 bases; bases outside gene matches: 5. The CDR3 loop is CASSIRDRVHEQYF. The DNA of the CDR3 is TGTGCCAGTAGTATTCGGGACAGGGTACACGAGCAGTACTTC.

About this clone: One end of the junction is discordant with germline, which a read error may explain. Written as DNA, the CDR3 is TGTGCCAACAGCTCGGCGGTAGCGGTTAATACGCAGTATTTT. As protein: CANSSAVAVNTQYF. This chain uses TRBV11-2 with TRBJ2-3, with a tentative D call TRBD2 (6 bases). CDR1 is SGHAT and CDR2 is FQNNGV in the germline V gene. The CDR3 loop spans 14 amino acids. Together with reference TRBV11-2 and TRBJ2-3, the CDR3 gives the full variable domain: EAGVAQSPRYKIIEKRQSVAFWCNPISGHATLYWYQQILGQGPKLLIQFQNNGVVDDSQLPKDRFSAERLKGVDSTLKIQPAKLEDSAVYLCANSSAVAVNTQYFGPGTRLTVL.

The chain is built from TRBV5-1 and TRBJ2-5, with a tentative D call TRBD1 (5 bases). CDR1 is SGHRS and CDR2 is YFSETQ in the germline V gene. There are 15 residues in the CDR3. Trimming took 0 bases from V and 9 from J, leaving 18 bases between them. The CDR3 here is CASSLALTPLGAQYF. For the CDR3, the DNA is TGCGCCAGCAGCTTGGCCCTGACCCCCCTAGGGGCCCAGTACTTC.

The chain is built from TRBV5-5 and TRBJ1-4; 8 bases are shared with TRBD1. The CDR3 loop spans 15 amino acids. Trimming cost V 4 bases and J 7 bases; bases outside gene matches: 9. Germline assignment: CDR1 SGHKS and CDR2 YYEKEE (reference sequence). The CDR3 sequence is CASSTGQGGSEKLFF. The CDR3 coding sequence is TGTGCCAGCAGCACCGGACAGGGAGGGAGTGAAAAACTGTTTTTT.

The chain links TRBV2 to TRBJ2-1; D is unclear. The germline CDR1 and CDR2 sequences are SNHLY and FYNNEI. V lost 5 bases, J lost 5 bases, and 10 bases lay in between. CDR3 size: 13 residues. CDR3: CASSLGYNNEQFF. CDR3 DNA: TGTGCCAGCAGTCTGGGATATAACAATGAGCAGTTCTTC.